This TCR beta chain was observed in a study of blood T cell repertoires in COVID-19. Study background: Researchers got acute and convalescent COVID-19 samples from the United States, Italy and Spain. Nucleic acid was either cDNA or gDNA, and it came from T cells, B-cell-depleted T cells, or PBMCs.

In its sample, this clone was seen once. CDR3 length: 14 amino acids. The authors' processing: Reference gene primer amplification gave estimated nucleated cell counts. Sequenced by immunoSEQ multiplex PCR; TCRdb stores in-frame clones only, minus some. Clone size and the V and J calls come from that table; the DNA yielded D and trimming. The sample holds roughly 310,000 clones, roughly 90% seen once. This sequence was found in a woman aged 45 to 65 with active or convalescent COVID-19. The rearrangement joins TRBV21-1 to TRBJ2-3; the D segment call TRBD1 is taken from the table without a DNA check. TRBV21-1 is listed as a pseudogene. Sequenced material: peripheral blood. CDR3: CASSTGGAADTQYF. The CDR3 DNA sequence: TGTGCCAGCAGCACAGGGGGCGCAGCAGATACGCAGTATTTT.